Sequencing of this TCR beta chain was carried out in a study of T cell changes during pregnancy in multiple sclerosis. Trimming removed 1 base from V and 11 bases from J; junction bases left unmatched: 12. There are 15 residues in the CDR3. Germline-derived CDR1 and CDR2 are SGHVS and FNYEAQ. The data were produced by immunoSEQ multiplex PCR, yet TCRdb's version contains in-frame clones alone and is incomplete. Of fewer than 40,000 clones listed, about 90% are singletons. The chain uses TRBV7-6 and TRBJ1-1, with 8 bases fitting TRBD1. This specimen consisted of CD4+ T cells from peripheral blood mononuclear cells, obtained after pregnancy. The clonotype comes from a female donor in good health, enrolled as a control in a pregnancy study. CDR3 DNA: TGTGCCAGCAGCTTAGGGTCGAGACAGGGGTCGCCGGCTTTCTTT. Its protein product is CASSLGSRQGSPAFF.